This T cell receptor (beta chain) was recovered during a study of blood T cell repertoires in COVID-19. Study as a whole: The origin of the acute and convalescent COVID-19 samples was the United States, Italy and Spain. From T cells, B-cell-depleted T cells, or PBMCs came the material, which was cDNA or gDNA.

Per the study methods: Amplification of reference gene primers provided the estimated nucleated cell counts. The assay was immunoSEQ multiplex PCR, and TCRdb's table has in-frame clones only and misses some. The V and J calls and clone size were taken over from that table, and D and trimming were inferred from the DNA. The sample shows about 120,000 clones, approximately 80% of them seen only once. CDR3 length: 13 amino acids. CDR1 MNHEY and CDR2 SVGAGI come from the germline V gene. Deletions cut 10 bases from V and 5 bases from J, with 15 bases between. The chain recombines TRBV6-5 with TRBJ1-5; maybe TRBD1 (6 bases). The source is a human donor in a cohort sampled during active COVID-19. Input material: peripheral blood. As DNA, the CDR3 is TGTGCCATAAACCAGGGGAACGATCAGCCCCAGCATTTT. This translates into CAINQGNDQPQHF.